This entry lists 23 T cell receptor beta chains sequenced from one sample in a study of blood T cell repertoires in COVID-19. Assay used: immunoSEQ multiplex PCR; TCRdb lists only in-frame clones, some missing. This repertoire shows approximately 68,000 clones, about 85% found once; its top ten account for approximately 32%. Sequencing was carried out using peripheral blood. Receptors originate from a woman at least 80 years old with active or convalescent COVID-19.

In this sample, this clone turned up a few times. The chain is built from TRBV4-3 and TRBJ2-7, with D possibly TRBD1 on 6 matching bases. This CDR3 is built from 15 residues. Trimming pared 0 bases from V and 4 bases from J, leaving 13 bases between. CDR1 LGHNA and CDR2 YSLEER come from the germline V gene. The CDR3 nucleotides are TGCGCCAGCAGCCAAGAGGGGGTAAGGGGGTACGAGCAGTACTTC. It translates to CASSQEGVRGYEQYF.

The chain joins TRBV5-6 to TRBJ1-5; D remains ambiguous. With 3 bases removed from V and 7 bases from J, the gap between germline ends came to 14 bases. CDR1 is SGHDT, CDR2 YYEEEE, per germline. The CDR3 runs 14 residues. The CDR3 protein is CASSSLEGHQPQHF. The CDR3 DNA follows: TGTGCCAGCAGCTCCCTTGAGGGCCACCAGCCCCAGCATTTT. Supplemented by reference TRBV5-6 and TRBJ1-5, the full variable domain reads DAGVTQSPTHLIKTRGQQVTLRCSPKSGHDTVSWYQQALGQGPQFIFQYYEEEERQRGNFPDRFSGHQFPNYSSELNVNALLLGDSALYLCASSSLEGHQPQHFGDGTRLSIL.

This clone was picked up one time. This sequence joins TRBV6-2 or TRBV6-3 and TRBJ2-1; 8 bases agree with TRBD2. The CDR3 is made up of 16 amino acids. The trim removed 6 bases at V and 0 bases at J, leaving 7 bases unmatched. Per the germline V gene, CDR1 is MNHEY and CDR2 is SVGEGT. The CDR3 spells CASSFRRGGSYNEQFF. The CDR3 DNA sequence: TGTGCCAGCAGCTTCCGTCGGGGGGGCTCCTACAATGAGCAGTTCTTC.

The DNA for the CDR3 is TGTGCCAGCAGTTTCCCGTTTGGACAGGGCACCCTTAGGTGGGGAAAACTGTTTTTT. Amino acids: CASSFPFGQGTLRWGKLFF. V is TRBV28 and J is TRBJ1-4; 8 bases map to TRBD1. CDR3 size: 19 residues. Germline CDR1 is MDHEN and CDR2 is SYDVKM. Trimming removed 3 bases from V and 10 bases from J; junction bases left unmatched: 22.

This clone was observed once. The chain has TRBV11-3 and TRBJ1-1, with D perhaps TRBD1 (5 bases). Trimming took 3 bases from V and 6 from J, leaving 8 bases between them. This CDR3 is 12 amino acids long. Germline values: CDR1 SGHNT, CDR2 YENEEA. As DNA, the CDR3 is TGTGCCAGCAGCTTCCGGGGGGCTGAAGCTTTCTTT. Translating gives CASSFRGAEAFF.

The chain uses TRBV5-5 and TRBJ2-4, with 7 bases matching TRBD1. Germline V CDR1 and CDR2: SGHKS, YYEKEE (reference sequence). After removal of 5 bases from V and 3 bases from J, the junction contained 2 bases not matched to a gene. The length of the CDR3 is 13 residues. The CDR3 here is CASSGTDKNIQYF. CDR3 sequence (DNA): TGTGCCAGCAGTGGGACAGACAAAAACATTCAGTACTTC.

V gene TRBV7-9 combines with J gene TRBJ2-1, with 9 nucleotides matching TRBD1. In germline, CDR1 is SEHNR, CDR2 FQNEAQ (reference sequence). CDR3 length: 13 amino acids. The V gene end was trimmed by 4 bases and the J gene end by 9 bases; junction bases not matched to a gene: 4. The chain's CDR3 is CASSYTGGGEQFF. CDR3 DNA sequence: TGTGCCAGCAGCTATACAGGGGGCGGTGAGCAGTTCTTC. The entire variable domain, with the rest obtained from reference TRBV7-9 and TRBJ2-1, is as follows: DTGVSQNPRHKITKRGQNVTFRCDPISEHNRLYWYRQTLGQGPEFLTYFQNEAQLEKSRLLSDRFSAERPKGSFSTLEIQRTEQGDSAMYLCASSYTGGGEQFFGPGTRLTVL.

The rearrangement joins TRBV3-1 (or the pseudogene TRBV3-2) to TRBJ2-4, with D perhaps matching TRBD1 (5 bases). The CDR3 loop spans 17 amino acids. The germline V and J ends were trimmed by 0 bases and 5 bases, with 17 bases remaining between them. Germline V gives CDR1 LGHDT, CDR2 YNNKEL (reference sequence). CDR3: CASSQDPPSRAQNIQYF. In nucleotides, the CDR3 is TGTGCCAGCAGCCAAGATCCCCCGTCCAGGGCCCAAAACATTCAGTACTTC.

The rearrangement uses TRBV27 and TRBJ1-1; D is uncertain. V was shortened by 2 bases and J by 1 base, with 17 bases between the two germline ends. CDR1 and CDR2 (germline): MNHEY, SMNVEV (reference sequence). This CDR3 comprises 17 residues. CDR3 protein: CASSLLSRLRENTEAFF. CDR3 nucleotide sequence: TGTGCCAGCAGTTTACTATCGCGCTTACGGGAGAACACTGAAGCTTTCTTT.

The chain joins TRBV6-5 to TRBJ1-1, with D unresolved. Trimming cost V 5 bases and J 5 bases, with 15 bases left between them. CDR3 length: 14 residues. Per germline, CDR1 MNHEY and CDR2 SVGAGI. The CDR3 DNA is TGTGCCAGCAGTCCGTCGGGGTTAGAGACTGAAGCTTTCTTT. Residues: CASSPSGLETEAFF.

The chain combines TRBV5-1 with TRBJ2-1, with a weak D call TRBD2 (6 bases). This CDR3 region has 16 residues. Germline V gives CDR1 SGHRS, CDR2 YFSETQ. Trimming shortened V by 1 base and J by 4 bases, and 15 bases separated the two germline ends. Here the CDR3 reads CASSLWASEGYNEQFF. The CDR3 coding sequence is TGCGCCAGCAGCTTGTGGGCTAGCGAAGGGTACAATGAGCAGTTCTTC.

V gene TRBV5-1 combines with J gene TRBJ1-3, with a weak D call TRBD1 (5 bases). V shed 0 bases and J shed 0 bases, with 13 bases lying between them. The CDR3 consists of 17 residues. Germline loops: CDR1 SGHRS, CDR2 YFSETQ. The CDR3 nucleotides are TGCGCCAGCAGCTTGGCCCCGGGGGACGGCTCTGGAAACACCATATATTTT. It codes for CASSLAPGDGSGNTIYF. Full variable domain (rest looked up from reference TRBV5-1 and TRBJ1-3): KAGVTQTPRYLIKTRGQQVTLSCSPISGHRSVSWYQQTPGQGLQFLFEYFSETQRNKGNFPGRFSGRQFSNSRSEMNVSTLELGDSALYLCASSLAPGDGSGNTIYFGEGSWLTVV.

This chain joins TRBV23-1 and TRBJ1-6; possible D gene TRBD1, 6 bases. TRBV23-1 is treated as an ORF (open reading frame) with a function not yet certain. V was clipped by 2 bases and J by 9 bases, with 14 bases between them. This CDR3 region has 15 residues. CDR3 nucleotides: TGCGCCAGCAGTCAACGGACAGATAGGATTTCACCCCTCCACTTT. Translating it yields CASSQRTDRISPLHF.

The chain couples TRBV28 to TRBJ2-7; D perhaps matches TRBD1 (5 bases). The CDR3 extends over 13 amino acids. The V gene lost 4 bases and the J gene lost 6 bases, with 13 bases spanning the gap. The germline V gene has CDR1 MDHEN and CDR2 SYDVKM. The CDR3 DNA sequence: TGTGCCAGCAGTTCCCCCCCCAGGGCCGAGCAGTACTTC. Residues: CASSSPPRAEQYF.

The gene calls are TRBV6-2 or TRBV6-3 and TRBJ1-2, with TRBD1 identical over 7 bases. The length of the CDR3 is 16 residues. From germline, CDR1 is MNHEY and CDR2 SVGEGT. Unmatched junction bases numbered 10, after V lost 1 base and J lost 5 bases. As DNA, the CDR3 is TGTGCCAGCAGTTACTGGCCGGGACAGAGATTATATGGCTACACCTTC. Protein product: CASSYWPGQRLYGYTF.

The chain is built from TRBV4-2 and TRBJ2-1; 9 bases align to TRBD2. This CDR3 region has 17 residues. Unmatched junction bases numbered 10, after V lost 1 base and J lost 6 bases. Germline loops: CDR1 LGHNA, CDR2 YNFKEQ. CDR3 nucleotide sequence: TGTGCCAGCAGCCAAGTCGAGTCCGGCGGGGGGGCCAATGAGCAGTTCTTC. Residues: CASSQVESGGGANEQFF.

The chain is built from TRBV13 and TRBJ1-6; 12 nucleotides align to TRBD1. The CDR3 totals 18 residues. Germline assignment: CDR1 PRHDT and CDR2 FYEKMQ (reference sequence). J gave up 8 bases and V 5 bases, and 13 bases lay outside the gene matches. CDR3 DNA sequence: TGTGCCAGCAGCATCCAACGGGGGACAGGGGGCGCAGATTCACCCCTCCACTTT. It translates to CASSIQRGTGGADSPLHF. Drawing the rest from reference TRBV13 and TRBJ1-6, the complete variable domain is AAGVIQSPRHLIKEKRETATLKCYPIPRHDTVYWYQQGPGQDPQFLISFYEKMQSDKGSIPDRFSAQQFSDYHSELNMSSLELGDSALYFCASSIQRGTGGADSPLHFGNGTRLTVT.

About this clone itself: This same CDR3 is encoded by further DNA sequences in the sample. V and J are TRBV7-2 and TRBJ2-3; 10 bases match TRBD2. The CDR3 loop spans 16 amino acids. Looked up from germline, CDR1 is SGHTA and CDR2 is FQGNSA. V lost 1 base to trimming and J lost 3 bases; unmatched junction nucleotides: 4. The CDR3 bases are TGTGCCAGCAGCTTAGGTATTAGCGGGGGGACAGATACGCAGTATTTT. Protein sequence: CASSLGISGGTDTQYF.

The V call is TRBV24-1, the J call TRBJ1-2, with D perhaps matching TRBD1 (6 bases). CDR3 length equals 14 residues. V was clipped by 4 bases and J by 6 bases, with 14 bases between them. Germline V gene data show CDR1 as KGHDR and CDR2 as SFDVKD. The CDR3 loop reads CATSEPDRIHGYTF. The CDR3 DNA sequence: TGTGCCACCAGTGAACCCGACAGGATCCATGGCTACACCTTC.

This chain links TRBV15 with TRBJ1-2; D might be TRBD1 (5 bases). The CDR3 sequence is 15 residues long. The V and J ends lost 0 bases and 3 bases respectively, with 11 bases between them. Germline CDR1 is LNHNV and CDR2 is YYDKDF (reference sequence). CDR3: CATSRDRGADYGYTF. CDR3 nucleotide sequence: TGTGCCACCAGCAGAGATCGTGGGGCGGACTATGGCTACACCTTC.

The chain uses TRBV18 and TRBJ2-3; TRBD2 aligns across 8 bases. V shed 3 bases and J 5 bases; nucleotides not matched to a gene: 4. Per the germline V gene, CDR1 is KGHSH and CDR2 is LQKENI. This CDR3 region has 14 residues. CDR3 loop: CASSPGLGVDTQYF. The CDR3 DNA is TGTGCCAGCTCACCGGGACTAGGGGTAGATACGCAGTATTTT. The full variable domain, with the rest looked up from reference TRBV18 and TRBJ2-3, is NAGVMQNPRHLVRRRGQEARLRCSPMKGHSHVYWYRQLPEEGLKFMVYLQKENIIDESGMPKERFSAEFPKEGPSILRIQQVVRGDSAAYFCASSPGLGVDTQYFGPGTRLTVL.

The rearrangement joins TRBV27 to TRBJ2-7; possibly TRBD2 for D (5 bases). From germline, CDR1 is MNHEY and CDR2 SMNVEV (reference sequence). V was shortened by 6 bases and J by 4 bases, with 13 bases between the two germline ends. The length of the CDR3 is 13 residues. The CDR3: CASRPREGYEQYF. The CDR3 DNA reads TGTGCCAGCAGACCTCGAGAGGGTTACGAGCAGTACTTC.

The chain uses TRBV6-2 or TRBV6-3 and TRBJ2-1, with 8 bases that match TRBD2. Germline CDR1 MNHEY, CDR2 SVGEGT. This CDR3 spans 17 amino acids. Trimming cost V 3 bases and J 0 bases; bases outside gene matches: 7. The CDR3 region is CASSYRGGFSSYNEQFF. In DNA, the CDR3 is TGTGCCAGCAGTTATCGCGGGGGGTTTAGCTCCTACAATGAGCAGTTCTTC.